The 31 T cell receptor beta chains below were found in one sample sequenced in a study of CD8 T cells in Susac syndrome. RNA totalling 0.5 to 1 ug underwent reverse transcription with random hexamers. TCRdb redid the calling of the immunoSEQ multiplex PCR reads with MiXCR, one entry per CDR3 protein. The sample shows approximately 200,000 distinct CDR3 sequences, 95% of them seen only once. Sequencing was performed on CD4+ T cells from PBMCs. These receptors all stem from a human donor with multiple sclerosis.

The chain recombines TRBV9 with TRBJ1-2, with D unresolved. The length of the CDR3 is 12 residues. V was pared by 0 bases and J by 8 bases, with 8 bases between. CDR1 is SGDLS, CDR2 YYNGEE, per germline. In DNA form, the CDR3 reads TGTGCCAGCAGCGTAGGAAGGGAGGGCTACACCTTC. Protein sequence: CASSVGREGYTF.

This chain joins TRBV29-1 and TRBJ1-2; D is uncertain. V dropped 3 bases and J dropped 5 bases, with 19 bases sitting between them. CDR3 size: 15 residues. The germline V gene encodes CDR1 SQVTM and CDR2 ANQGSEA. In nucleotides, the CDR3 is TGCAGCGTTGAGCTCAGGCACCCTGGTTGGTATGGCTACACCTTC. The encoded protein is CSVELRHPGWYGYTF.

The rearrangement uses TRBV5-1 and TRBJ2-4; 7 bases align to TRBD2. Trimming at V came to 3 bases and at J to 9 bases, leaving 9 bases not matched to a gene. The CDR3 sequence is 14 residues long. Germline V CDR1 and CDR2: SGHRS, YFSETQ. The CDR3 spells CASSSTGLEAIQYF. DNA for the CDR3: TGCGCCAGCAGCTCGACCGGACTAGAAGCCATTCAGTACTTC.

The chain couples TRBV14 to TRBJ2-1; D unresolved. CDR3 length: 14 amino acids. The V and J ends lost 1 base and 7 bases respectively, with 11 bases between them. Germline V gene sequence: CDR1 SGHDN, CDR2 FVKESK. CDR3 sequence reads: CASSQVHGWNEQFF. CDR3 nucleotides: TGTGCCAGCAGCCAAGTTCACGGATGGAATGAGCAGTTCTTC.

The chain recombines TRBV28 with TRBJ2-1, with D possibly matching TRBD1 (6 bases). V lost 7 bases, J lost 11 bases, and 15 bases lay in between. The CDR3 extends over 12 amino acids. Germline assignment: CDR1 MDHEN and CDR2 SYDVKM. The CDR3 reads CASITGNFKQFF. Written as DNA, the CDR3 is TGTGCCAGCATCACAGGGAACTTTAAGCAGTTCTTC.

J is TRBJ2-3 and V is TRBV12-3 or TRBV12-4; the D is unclear. The CDR3 runs to 14 residues. The V gene lost 5 bases and the J gene lost 5 bases, with 14 bases spanning the gap. The CDR3 here is CASSAGSRRDTQYF. The CDR3 DNA sequence: TGTGCCAGCAGTGCCGGGTCGAGGAGAGATACGCAGTATTTT.

This chain connects TRBV7-8 to TRBJ2-7; D is unclear. V was trimmed by 6 bases and J by 0 bases, leaving 9 bases between them. This CDR3 has 13 residues. Germline lookup yields CDR1 SGHVS and CDR2 FQNEAQ. For the CDR3, the DNA is TGTGCCAGCAGGCCCCACAGCTCCTACGAGCAGTACTTC. Translation gives CASRPHSSYEQYF. The entire variable domain, with the rest obtained from reference TRBV7-8 and TRBJ2-7, is as follows: GAGVSQSPRYKVAKRGQDVALRCDPISGHVSLFWYQQALGQGPEFLTYFQNEAQLDKSGLPSDRFFAERPEGSVSTLKIQRTQQEDSAVYLCASRPHSSYEQYFGPGTRLTVT.

In DNA form, the CDR3 reads TGTGCCAGCAGCCAAGAAGGACTCTCCTTCTTC. It codes for CASSQEGLSFF. The V call is TRBV3-1, the J call TRBJ2-1, with D tentatively TRBD2 (5 bases). Trimming shortened V by 0 bases and J by 16 bases, and 10 bases separated the two germline ends. The germline V gene encodes CDR1 LGHDT and CDR2 YNNKEL (reference sequence). The CDR3 is 11 amino acids.

The chain combines TRBV30 with TRBJ1-3; a possible D gene is TRBD1 (5 bases). This CDR3 has 11 amino acids. The germline gives CDR1 GTSNPN, CDR2 SVGIG (reference sequence). V was pared by 0 bases and J by 8 bases, with 5 bases between. The CDR3 bases are TGTGCCTGGAGTGTAGGGGACACCATATATTTT. This encodes CAWSVGDTIYF.

V usage is TRBV2 and J usage is TRBJ1-6; the D gene is possibly TRBD1 (5 bases). CDR3 length: 13 amino acids. Germline loops: CDR1 SNHLY, CDR2 FYNNEI. V lost 10 bases, J lost 10 bases, and 17 bases lay in between. CDR3 sequence reads: CATRVSVGSPLHF. For the CDR3, the DNA is TGTGCCACCAGGGTTTCGGTAGGGTCACCCCTCCACTTT.

This clonotype was detected only a few times. This chain uses TRBV11-2 with TRBJ1-1; 7 bases map to TRBD1. CDR1 is SGHAT and CDR2 is FQNNGV in the germline V gene. V dropped 3 bases and J dropped 4; count of bases not matched to a gene: 5. The CDR3 length is 14 residues. The CDR3 nucleotides read TGTGCCAGCAGCTTGACAGGGAGAGGCACTGAAGCTTTCTTT. Translation gives CASSLTGRGTEAFF.

The V call is TRBV30, the J call TRBJ2-7; 13 nucleotides line up with TRBD2. Germline trimming cut 3 bases from V and 4 bases from J; bases unmatched to any gene: 3. Germline-derived CDR1 and CDR2 are GTSNPN and SVGIG (reference sequence). The CDR3 runs to 14 residues. The CDR3 here is CAWSRTSGGYEQYV. The CDR3 bases are TGTGCCTGGAGCAGGACTAGCGGGGGTTACGAGCAGTACGTC.

The rearrangement links TRBV29-1 to TRBJ2-2; D not resolved. Germline CDR1 is SQVTM and CDR2 is ANQGSEA. V was shortened by 4 bases and J by 6 bases, with 6 bases between the two germline ends. The CDR3 consists of 11 residues. CDR3 sequence: CSVGSPGELFF. CDR3 nucleotide sequence: TGCAGCGTTGGCAGTCCCGGGGAGCTGTTTTTT.

This clonotype was found once. The chain links TRBV29-1 to TRBJ1-1, with D possibly TRBD1 on 5 matching bases. Germline V gene data show CDR1 as SQVTM and CDR2 as ANQGSEA. This CDR3 region has 10 residues. The CDR3 spells CSSGTTEAFF. The CDR3 DNA reads TGCTCTTCCGGGACCACTGAAGCTTTCTTT.

J is TRBJ2-7 and V is TRBV29-1, with 8 bases that match TRBD2. The CDR3 totals 12 residues. Per the germline V gene, CDR1 is SQVTM and CDR2 is ANQGSEA. V shed 7 bases, J shed 6 bases, and the junction held 8 bases outside the gene matches. CDR3 loop: CSASGGGSEQYV. CDR3 nucleotides: TGCAGCGCCTCGGGAGGGGGTAGCGAGCAGTACGTC.

This clonotype appeared a single time. J is TRBJ2-2 and V is TRBV27; D is ambiguous. Germline V gene lookup returns CDR1 MNHEY and CDR2 SMNVEV (reference sequence). V lost 6 bases and J 7 bases, leaving 15 bases between the germline ends. There are 14 residues in the CDR3. In DNA form, the CDR3 reads TGTGCCAGCAGGATTGACCGTTTGGTCGGGGAGCTGTTTTTT. Amino acids: CASRIDRLVGELFF.

V and J are TRBV18 and TRBJ1-2, with D possibly TRBD1 on 6 matching bases. Germline-derived CDR1 and CDR2 are KGHSH and LQKENI. V was pared by 2 bases and J by 4 bases, with 11 bases between. CDR3 length: 14 residues. The CDR3 nucleotides read TGTGCCAGCTCACCATCAGGGGAATTCTATGGCTACACCTTC. As protein: CASSPSGEFYGYTF.

The chain recombines TRBV7-2 with TRBJ2-2; D remains ambiguous. CDR3 length: 13 amino acids. The V gene lost 5 bases and the J gene lost 6 bases, with 10 bases spanning the gap. The germline V gene encodes CDR1 SGHTA and CDR2 FQGNSA. The CDR3 is CASSPVRAGELFF. The CDR3 coding sequence is TGTGCCAGCAGCCCCGTACGGGCCGGGGAGCTGTTTTTT.

The chain carries TRBV6-6 and TRBJ1-2; TRBD1 agrees at 8 bases. V gave up 2 bases and J gave up 3 bases; unmatched junction bases: 2. There are 14 residues in the CDR3. The germline CDR1 and CDR2 sequences are MNHNY and SVGAGI (reference sequence). CDR3 residues: CASSYKDRDYGYTF. Here the CDR3 DNA reads TGTGCCAGCAGTTACAAGGACAGGGACTATGGCTACACCTTC.

This chain joins TRBV16 and TRBJ2-7; 7 positions agree with TRBD1. This CDR3 spans 15 amino acids. Trimming removed 0 bases from V and 7 bases from J; junction bases left unmatched: 9. The germline gives CDR1 KGHSY, CDR2 FQNENV. The CDR3 spells CASSQSGGVSGEQYF. CDR3 DNA: TGTGCCAGCAGCCAATCAGGGGGCGTTTCGGGAGAGCAGTACTTC.

The J gene is TRBJ2-7, the V gene TRBV7-8; D might be TRBD2 (6 bases). With 5 bases removed from V and 3 bases from J, the gap between germline ends came to 17 bases. Germline values: CDR1 SGHVS, CDR2 FQNEAQ. There are 15 residues in the CDR3. CDR3 DNA sequence: TGTGCCAGCAGCCCCCGGGGAGGAGGCGGCTACGAGCAGTACTTC. It yields the protein CASSPRGGGGYEQYF.

This clonotype has a single count. The genes are TRBV12-3 or TRBV12-4 and TRBJ1-5, with 8 nucleotides matching TRBD1. The CDR3 is 14 amino acids. V lost 6 bases to trimming and J lost 6 bases; unmatched junction nucleotides: 7. CDR3 residues: CASSRTGNSQPQHF. The DNA of the CDR3 is TGTGCCAGCAGCCGGACAGGGAACTCTCAGCCCCAGCATTTT.

The chain couples TRBV30 to TRBJ2-7; D possibly uses TRBD1 or TRBD2 (5 bases each). Trimming removed 5 bases from V and 0 bases from J, with 20 bases in between. This CDR3 region has 16 residues. Germline V CDR1 and CDR2: GTSNPN, SVGIG (reference sequence). The CDR3 bases are TGTGCCTGGTCGCTCCACCGGGACCTTAGCTCCTACGAGCAGTACTTC. It yields the protein CAWSLHRDLSSYEQYF.

J is TRBJ1-2 and V is TRBV23-1, with D hard to call. TRBV23-1 is noted as an ORF with a role that remains uncertain. This CDR3 is 11 amino acids long. Trimming cost V 7 bases and J 8 bases, with 11 bases left between them. CDR3: CASTTLGGYTF. The DNA for the CDR3 is TGCGCCAGCACTACCCTAGGGGGCTACACCTTC.

The rearrangement links TRBV20-1 to TRBJ1-5; 7 bases agree with TRBD1. CDR3 length: 13 amino acids. Per the germline V gene, CDR1 is DFQATT and CDR2 is SNEGSKA (reference sequence). Trimming took 2 bases from V and 7 from J; bases not matched to a gene: 5. CDR3 protein: CSARQGVGQPQHF. The CDR3 DNA is TGCAGTGCTAGACAGGGGGTAGGGCAGCCCCAGCATTTT.

This clonotype appeared once. J is TRBJ2-3 and V is TRBV19; D remains ambiguous. The CDR3 is 14 amino acids. The germline V gene encodes CDR1 LNHDA and CDR2 SQIVND (reference sequence). V dropped 2 bases and J dropped 2 bases, with 8 bases sitting between them. In DNA form, the CDR3 reads TGTGCCAGTAGTATACTTGAGATCACAGATACGCAGTATTTT. This translates into CASSILEITDTQYF.

The V call is TRBV29-1, the J call TRBJ2-5; 7 bases agree with TRBD2. In germline, CDR1 is SQVTM, CDR2 ANQGSEA. The CDR3 is made up of 13 amino acids. Germline trimming cut 4 bases from V and 1 base from J; bases unmatched to any gene: 3. CDR3 nucleotides: TGCAGCGTTGCGGGACTACCCCAAGAGACCCAGTACTTC. Translating gives CSVAGLPQETQYF.

V and J are TRBV5-4 and TRBJ2-1; the D gene could be TRBD1 or TRBD2 (6 bases each). V was cut by 5 bases and J by 5 bases, with 17 bases left in between. CDR1 and CDR2 (germline): SGHNT, YYREEE (reference sequence). The length of the CDR3 is 15 residues. The CDR3 loop reads CASRGGDTFNNEQFF. The CDR3 DNA reads TGTGCCAGCAGAGGAGGGGACACCTTTAACAATGAGCAGTTCTTC.

CDR3 DNA: TGCAGCGTGGGCAGCTCTGGAAACACCATATATTTT. This gives the protein CSVGSSGNTIYF. The chain carries TRBV29-1 and TRBJ1-3; D not certain. Trimming left V 6 bases short and J 0 bases short, with 6 bases between. The CDR3 is made up of 12 amino acids. Germline V gene data show CDR1 as SQVTM and CDR2 as ANQGSEA.

V gene TRBV12-3 or TRBV12-4 combines with J gene TRBJ2-2; D is possibly TRBD1 (5 bases). V lost 6 bases and J 4 bases, leaving 12 bases between the germline ends. This CDR3 spans 14 amino acids. Here the CDR3 reads CASRLQESTGELFF. The CDR3 DNA sequence: TGTGCCAGCAGACTACAGGAGTCCACCGGGGAGCTGTTTTTT.

The rearrangement links TRBV24-1 to TRBJ1-1, with a weak D call TRBD1 (5 bases). Trimming removed 2 bases from V and 8 bases from J, with 11 bases in between. The CDR3 sequence is 13 residues long. From germline, CDR1 is KGHDR and CDR2 SFDVKD. Here the CDR3 DNA reads TGTGCCACCAGTGATTGGTCAGGGTCCGAAGCTTTCTTT. Its translation: CATSDWSGSEAFF.